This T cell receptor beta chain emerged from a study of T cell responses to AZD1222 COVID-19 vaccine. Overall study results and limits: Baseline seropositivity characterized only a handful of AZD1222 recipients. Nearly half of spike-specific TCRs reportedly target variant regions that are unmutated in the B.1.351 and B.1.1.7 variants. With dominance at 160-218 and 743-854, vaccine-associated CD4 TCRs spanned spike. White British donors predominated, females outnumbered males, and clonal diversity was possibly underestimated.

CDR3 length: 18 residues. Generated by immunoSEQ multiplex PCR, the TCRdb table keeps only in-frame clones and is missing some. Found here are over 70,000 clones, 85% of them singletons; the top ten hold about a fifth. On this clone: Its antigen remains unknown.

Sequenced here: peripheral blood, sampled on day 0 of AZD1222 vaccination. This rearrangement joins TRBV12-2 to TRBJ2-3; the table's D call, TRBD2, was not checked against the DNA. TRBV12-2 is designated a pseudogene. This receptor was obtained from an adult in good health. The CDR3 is CASRLAGLAESRMGTQYF. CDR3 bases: TGTGCAAGTCGCTTAGCGGGACTAGCGGAGTCCCGGATGGGCACGCAGTATTTT.